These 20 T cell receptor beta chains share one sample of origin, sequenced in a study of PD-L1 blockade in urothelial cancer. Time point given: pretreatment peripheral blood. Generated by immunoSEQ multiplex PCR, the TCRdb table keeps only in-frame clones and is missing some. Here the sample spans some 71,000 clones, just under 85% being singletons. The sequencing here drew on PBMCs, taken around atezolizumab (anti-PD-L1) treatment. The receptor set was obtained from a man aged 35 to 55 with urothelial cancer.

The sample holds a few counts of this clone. The CDR3, as DNA: TGTGCCAGCAGACCTAGGGTCAGTGGTAGTTCGGGGGAGCAGTACTTC. Protein: CASRPRVSGSSGEQYF. The chain recombines TRBV6-6 with TRBJ2-7, with a weak D call TRBD2 (5 bases). The V gene lost 6 bases and the J gene lost 7 bases, with 25 bases spanning the gap. Per the germline V gene, CDR1 is MNHNY and CDR2 is SVGAGI (reference sequence). There are 16 residues in the CDR3.

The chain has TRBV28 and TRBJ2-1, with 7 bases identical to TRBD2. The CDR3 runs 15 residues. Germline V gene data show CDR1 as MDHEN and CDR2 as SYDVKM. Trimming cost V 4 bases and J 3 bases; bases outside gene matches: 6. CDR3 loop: CASSSGLLYYNEQFF. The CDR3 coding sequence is TGTGCCAGCAGTTCGGGACTACTATACTACAATGAGCAGTTCTTC.

The CDR3 nucleotides read TGTGCCAGCAGTCGACTAGCGGCAATCCACAATGAGCAGTTCTTC. This gives the protein CASSRLAAIHNEQFF. V gene TRBV28 combines with J gene TRBJ2-1, with TRBD2 matching over 9 bases. CDR3 size: 15 residues. The germline V gene has CDR1 MDHEN and CDR2 SYDVKM. J was trimmed by 5 bases and V by 5 bases; bases with no gene match: 7.

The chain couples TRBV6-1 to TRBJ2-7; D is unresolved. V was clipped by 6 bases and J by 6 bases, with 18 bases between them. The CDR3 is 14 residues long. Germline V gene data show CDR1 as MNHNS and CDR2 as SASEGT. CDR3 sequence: CASRRLLPPGEQYF. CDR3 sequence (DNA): TGTGCCAGCAGGAGACTCCTTCCGCCGGGCGAGCAGTACTTC.

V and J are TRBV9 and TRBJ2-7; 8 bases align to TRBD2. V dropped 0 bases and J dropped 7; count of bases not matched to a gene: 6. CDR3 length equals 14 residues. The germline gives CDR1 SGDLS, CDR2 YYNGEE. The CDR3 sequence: CASSVAGGPGEQYF. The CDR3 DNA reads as TGTGCCAGCAGCGTAGCGGGAGGGCCGGGAGAGCAGTACTTC.

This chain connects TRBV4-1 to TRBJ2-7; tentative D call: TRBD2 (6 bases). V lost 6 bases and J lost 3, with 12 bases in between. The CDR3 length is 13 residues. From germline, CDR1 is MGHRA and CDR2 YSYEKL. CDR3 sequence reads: CASRRTGSYEQYF. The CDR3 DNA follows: TGCGCCAGCAGGAGGACCGGGAGCTACGAGCAGTACTTC.

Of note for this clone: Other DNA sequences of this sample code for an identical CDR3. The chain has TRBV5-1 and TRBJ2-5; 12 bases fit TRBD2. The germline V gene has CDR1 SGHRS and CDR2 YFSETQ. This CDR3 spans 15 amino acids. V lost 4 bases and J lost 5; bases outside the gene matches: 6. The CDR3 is CASSVTSGSGETQYF. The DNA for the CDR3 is TGCGCCAGCAGCGTGACTAGCGGGAGTGGGGAGACCCAGTACTTC.

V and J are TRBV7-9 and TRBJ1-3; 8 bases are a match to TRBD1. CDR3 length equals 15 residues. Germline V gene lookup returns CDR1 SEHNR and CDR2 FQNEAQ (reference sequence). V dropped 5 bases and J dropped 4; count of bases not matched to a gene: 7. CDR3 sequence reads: CASSPRTGRGNTIYF. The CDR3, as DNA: TGTGCCAGCAGCCCTAGGACAGGGCGAGGAAACACCATATATTTT.

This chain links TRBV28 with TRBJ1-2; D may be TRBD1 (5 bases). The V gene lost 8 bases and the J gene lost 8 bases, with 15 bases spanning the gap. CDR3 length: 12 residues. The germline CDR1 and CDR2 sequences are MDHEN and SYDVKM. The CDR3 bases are TGTGCCAGCCTTGGGGGAGGTTGGGGCTACACCTTC. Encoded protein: CASLGGGWGYTF.

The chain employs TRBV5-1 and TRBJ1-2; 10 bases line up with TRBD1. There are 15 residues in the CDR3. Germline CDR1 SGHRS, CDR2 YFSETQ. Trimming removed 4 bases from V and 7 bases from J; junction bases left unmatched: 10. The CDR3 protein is CASSVTTGGVIGYTF. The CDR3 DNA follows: TGCGCCAGCAGCGTAACGACAGGGGGCGTGATTGGCTACACCTTC.

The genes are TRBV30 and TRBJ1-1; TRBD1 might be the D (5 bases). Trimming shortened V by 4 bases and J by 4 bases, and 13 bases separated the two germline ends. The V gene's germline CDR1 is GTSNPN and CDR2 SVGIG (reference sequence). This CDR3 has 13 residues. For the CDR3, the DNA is TGTGCCTGGACAATCTCAGGGCCCACTGAAGCTTTCTTT. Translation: CAWTISGPTEAFF.

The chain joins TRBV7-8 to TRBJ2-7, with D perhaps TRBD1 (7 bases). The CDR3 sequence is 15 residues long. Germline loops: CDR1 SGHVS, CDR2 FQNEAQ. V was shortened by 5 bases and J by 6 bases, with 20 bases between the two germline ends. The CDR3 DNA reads TGTGCCAGCAGCCCCGGGGCGGGACAGATGACCGAGCAGTACTTC. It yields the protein CASSPGAGQMTEQYF.

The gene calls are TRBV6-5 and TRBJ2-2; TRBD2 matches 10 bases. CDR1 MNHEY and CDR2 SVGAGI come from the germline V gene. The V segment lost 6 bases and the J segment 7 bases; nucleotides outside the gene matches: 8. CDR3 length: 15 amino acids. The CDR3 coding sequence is TGTGCCAGCAGCAGTAGCGGGAGGTTTGGCGGGGAGCTGTTTTTT. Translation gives CASSSSGRFGGELFF.

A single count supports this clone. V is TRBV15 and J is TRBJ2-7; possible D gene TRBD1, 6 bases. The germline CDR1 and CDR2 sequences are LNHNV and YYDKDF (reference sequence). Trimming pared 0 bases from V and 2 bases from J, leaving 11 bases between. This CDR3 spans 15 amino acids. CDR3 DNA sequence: TGTGCCACCAGCAGAGAGGCAGGGGCCCCCTACGAGCAGTACTTC. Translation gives CATSREAGAPYEQYF.

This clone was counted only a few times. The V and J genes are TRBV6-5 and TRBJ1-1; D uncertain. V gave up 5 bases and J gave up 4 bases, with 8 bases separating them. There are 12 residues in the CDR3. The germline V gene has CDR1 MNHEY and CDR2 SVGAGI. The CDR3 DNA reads TGTGCCAGCAGTACGGGGTCCACTGAAGCTTTCTTT. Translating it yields CASSTGSTEAFF.

The CDR3 DNA reads as TGCAGCGTTGAGAGGGGGCGCAACACCGGGGAGCTGTTTTTT. The encoded protein is CSVERGRNTGELFF. The chain uses TRBV29-1 and TRBJ2-2; 7 bases match TRBD1. CDR1 is SQVTM and CDR2 is ANQGSEA in the germline V gene. CDR3 length: 14 residues. The junction had 3 bases not matched to a gene; V was cut back by 3 bases and J by 2 bases.

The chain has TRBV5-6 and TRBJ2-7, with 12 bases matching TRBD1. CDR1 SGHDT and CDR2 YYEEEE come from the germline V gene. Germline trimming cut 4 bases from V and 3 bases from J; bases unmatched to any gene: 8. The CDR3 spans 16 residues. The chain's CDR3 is CASSPLGTGGLYEQYF. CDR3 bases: TGTGCCAGCAGCCCTCTCGGGACAGGGGGCCTCTACGAGCAGTACTTC.

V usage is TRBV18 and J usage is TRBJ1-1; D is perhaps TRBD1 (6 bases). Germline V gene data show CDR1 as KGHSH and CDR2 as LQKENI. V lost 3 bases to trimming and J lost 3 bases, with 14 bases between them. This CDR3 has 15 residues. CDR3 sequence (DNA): TGTGCCAGCTCACCGGCCGGTGGGGGCCACACTGAAGCTTTCTTT. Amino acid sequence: CASSPAGGGHTEAFF.

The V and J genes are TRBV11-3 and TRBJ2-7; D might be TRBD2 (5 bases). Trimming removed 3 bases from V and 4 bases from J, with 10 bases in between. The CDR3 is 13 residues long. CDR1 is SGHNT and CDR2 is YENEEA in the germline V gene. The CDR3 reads CASSFGELYEQYF. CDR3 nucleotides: TGTGCCAGCAGCTTTGGGGAGTTGTACGAGCAGTACTTC.

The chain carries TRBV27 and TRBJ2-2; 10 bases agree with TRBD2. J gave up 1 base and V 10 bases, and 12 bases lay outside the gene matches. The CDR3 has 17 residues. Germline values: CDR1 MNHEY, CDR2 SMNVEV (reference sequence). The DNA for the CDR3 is TGTGCCACGGGGGTTCTAGCGGGAGTAAGGAACACCGGGGAGCTGTTTTTT. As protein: CATGVLAGVRNTGELFF.